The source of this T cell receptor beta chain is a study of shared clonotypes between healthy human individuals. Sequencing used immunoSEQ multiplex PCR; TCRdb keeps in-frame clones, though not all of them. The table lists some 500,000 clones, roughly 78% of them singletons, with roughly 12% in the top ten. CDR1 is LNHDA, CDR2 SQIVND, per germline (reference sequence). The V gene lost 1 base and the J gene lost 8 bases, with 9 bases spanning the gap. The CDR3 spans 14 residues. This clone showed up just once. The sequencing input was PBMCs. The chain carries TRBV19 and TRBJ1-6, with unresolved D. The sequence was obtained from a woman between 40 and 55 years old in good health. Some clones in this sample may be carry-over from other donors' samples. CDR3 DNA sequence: TGTGCCAGTAGTATAGCTGTTCTGGATTCACCCCTCCACTTT. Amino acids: CASSIAVLDSPLHF. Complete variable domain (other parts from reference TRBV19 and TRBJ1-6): DGGITQSPKYLFRKEGQNVTLSCEQNLNHDAMYWYRQDPGQGLRLIYYSQIVNDFQKGDIAEGYSVSREKKESFPLTVTSAQKNPTAFYLCASSIAVLDSPLHFGNGTRLTVT.